This TCR beta chain derives from a study of cytomegalovirus exposure and HLA in healthy donors. Study conclusions and caveats: Usually a TCR sequence was rare, but some public TCRs were found in many donors. A later analysis linked about 17,000 TCR beta sequences to HLA alleles at 0.05 false discovery rate.

Note on this clone: Antigen specificity is unknown.

Primers included in the PCR were 60 Vbeta and 13 Jbeta primers. The method was immunoSEQ multiplex PCR; TCRdb's version includes in-frame clones alone and lacks a portion of them. The table lists 95,000 to 100,000 clones, 75% to 90% of them singletons. The V segment lost 5 bases and the J segment 0 bases; nucleotides outside the gene matches: 4. Germline-derived CDR1 and CDR2 are SGHTA and FQGNSA. This CDR3 has 15 residues. Sequencing was done on a sample of PBMCs. The J gene is TRBJ2-3, the V gene TRBV7-2, with TRBD1 matching 8 bases. This receptor was identified in a young man in good health and CMV-seronegative. CDR3 nucleotides: TGTGCCAGCAGCACGAGGACAGGGAGCACAGATACGCAGTATTTT. Its protein is CASSTRTGSTDTQYF.